This entry concerns a single T cell receptor beta chain. Its antigen is not identified. Germline lookup yields CDR1 MNHEY and CDR2 SVGAGI. The CDR3 is made up of 14 amino acids. The ends lost 0 bases at V and 12 bases at J; junction bases unmatched: 7. The data belong to a study of cytomegalovirus exposure and HLA in healthy donors. This PCR relied on a set of 60 Vbeta primers and 13 Jbeta primers. The repertoire was sequenced with immunoSEQ multiplex PCR; TCRdb's copy has only in-frame clones and lacks some. The sample includes some 90,000 clones, 60% to 80% of them seen just once. The study, taken as a whole, reports: More clonal expansion characterized HLA-associated TCR beta chains than equally common others in a later analysis. Sequencing likely caused a cluster of highly shared sequence variants.

The sample consisted of PBMCs. This clonotype was sampled from a woman in her forties or fifties in good health and CMV-seropositive. The gene calls are TRBV6-5 and TRBJ1-4, with TRBD1 matching 7 bases. In nucleotides, the CDR3 is TGTGCCAGCAGTTACTCGACAGGGAGGCTAGAACTGTTTTTT. Amino acid sequence: CASSYSTGRLELFF.